This T cell receptor beta chain comes out of a study of T cells after yellow fever vaccination (dated by TCRdb to between 2019 and 2020). Regarding the study in general: The SMART-Seq v4 Ultra Low Input RNA kit was used to prepare libraries from fractions with low cell numbers. To follow T-cell clones before and after primary and booster YFV17D yellow fever vaccination, bulk TCR alpha and beta repertoires were sequenced over time. The cohort comprised two healthy male donors, one aged 18 to 30 and one aged 30 to 40 years. Blood was drawn at multiple timepoints before and after primary and secondary immunization, with bulk PBMC replicates and cell subsets isolated.

The sequencer listed for this sample is Illumina NovaSeq 6000. TCR cDNA was synthesized by 5'RACE template switching, through which a universal primer site and unique molecular identifiers were introduced. cDNA synthesis was primed from both the TCR alpha and TCR beta constant segments. Library amplification involved two PCR steps, and the second step added sample barcodes and sequencing adapters. Sequencing of libraries was performed on Illumina HiSeq 2500 (2x100 bp) or NovaSeq (2x150 bp). The authors' analysis ran thus. MIGEC handled demultiplexing of reads and collapsing into UMI consensus sequences, while MiXCR performed V(D)J alignment. Vaccine-responding clonotypes were identified with edgeR using replicate PBMC samples, with FDR below 0.01 and a log2 fold change above 5 up to day 15 being required. CD4 or CD8 identity was assigned to each bulk clonotype according to whether the clonotype was present at higher abundance in the sequenced CD4 repertoire or the sequenced CD8 repertoire. TCRdb's own reprocessing of the public reads used fastp at Q25 and MiXCR and kept productive beta chains. Each record represents a unique CDR3 protein, reported with the most common genes and DNA among its rows. None of the V and J calls come from the authors' own analysis; TCRdb made them. The sample has 150,000 to 200,000 distinct CDR3 sequences on record, approximately 10% of them singletons. The ten biggest clones cover 36% of the sample.

This clonotype was counted many times. The target of this receptor is not known. No much larger clone exists at a distance of one base, and base qualities are not known. V has 4 bases trimmed and J has 5 bases trimmed; junction bases matching no gene number 1. The CDR3 holds 13 amino acids from the cysteine to the phenylalanine. Only the CDR3 DNA is retained, 39 bases long and in frame from the first base. Reading the germline V gene gives CDR1 MGHRA and CDR2 YSYEKL. The treatment or condition tag for this specimen amounts to: live attenuated yellow fever vaccine strain. A standard Ficoll-Paque protocol was used to isolate PBMCs from peripheral blood. Dynabeads CD4 and CD8 positive selection kits were used to isolate the CD4 and CD8 T-cell fractions. TriZol was used to extract RNA from bulk PBMCs, from CD4 and CD8 fractions, and from dextramer-positive and dextramer-negative fractions. What the authors observed across the whole study: The secondary T-cell response was found to be weaker but faster than the primary response, with a peak reached on day 5 rather than on day 15. Because the study included only a couple of donors, the extent to which the findings can be generalized is limited. Most clones expanded after primary vaccination were re-detected after the booster (almost 97% of CD4 and 88% of CD8), suggesting broad memory maintenance. A small fraction of clonotypes showed up in both the CD4 and CD8 compartments, probably as a result of convergent recombination. Computational filtering was required because FACS-sorted repertoires could contain abundant contaminating clonotypes from the bulk population.

The material sequenced was CD8+ T cells sorted from PBMCs, taken 15 days after the yellow fever booster vaccination. The rearrangement joined TRBV4-1 to TRBJ2-7; 11 junctional bases match TRBD2. This TCR was sampled from a man aged 18 to 29 who received the YFV17D yellow fever vaccine. In nucleotides, the sequence is TGCGCCAGCAGCCCACTAGCGGGGGACGAGCAGTACTTC. It translates to CASSPLAGDEQYF.